The TCR beta chain under discussion was sequenced for a study of Ad26.COV2.S vaccination and SARS-CoV-2 variants. Study overall: Participant was drawn from the COV1001 Ad26.COV2.S trial arm. Study results and caveats: Substantial post-vaccination breadth of spike-specific CD8+ and CD4+ T cell responses was reported.

Regarding this clone: Its specificity is not known.

Sequencing used immunoSEQ multiplex PCR; TCRdb keeps in-frame clones, though not all of them. The sample yields a few hundred thousand clones, approximately 88% seen once. The CDR3 extends over 15 amino acids. Trimming took 3 bases from V and 8 from J, leaving 19 bases between them. Germline V gene sequence: CDR1 MNHNY, CDR2 SVGAGI (reference sequence). The sample's treatment: roughly 18 received Ad26.COV2.S at low or high dose, single or two shots; roughly 5 received placebo; per-sample allocation not given. At day 63 after the first vaccine or placebo injection, samples were drawn. What was given as vaccine was an Ad26 vector encoding Wuhan-strain SARS-CoV-2 spike.

The clonotype originates from a person between 18 and 65 years old who received the Ad26.COV2.S COVID-19 vaccine or a placebo. The sequencing here drew on peripheral blood, taken in a trial of Ad26.COV2.S vaccine versus placebo. The V call is TRBV6-6, the J call TRBJ1-2; D ambiguous. The CDR3 bases are TGTGCCAGCAGTTATATTAGGAGCGCCGAGGAGGGCTACACCTTC. Its protein is CASSYIRSAEEGYTF.